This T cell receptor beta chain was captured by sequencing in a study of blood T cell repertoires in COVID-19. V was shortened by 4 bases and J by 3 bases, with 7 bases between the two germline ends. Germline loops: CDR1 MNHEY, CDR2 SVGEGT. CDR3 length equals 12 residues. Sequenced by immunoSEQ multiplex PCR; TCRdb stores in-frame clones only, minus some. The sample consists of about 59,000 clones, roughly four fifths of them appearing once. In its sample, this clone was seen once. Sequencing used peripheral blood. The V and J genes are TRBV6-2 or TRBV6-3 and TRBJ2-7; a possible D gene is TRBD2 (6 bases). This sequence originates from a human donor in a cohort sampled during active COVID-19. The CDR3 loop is CASSWRGYEQYF. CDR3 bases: TGTGCCAGCAGTTGGCGGGGCTACGAGCAGTACTTC.